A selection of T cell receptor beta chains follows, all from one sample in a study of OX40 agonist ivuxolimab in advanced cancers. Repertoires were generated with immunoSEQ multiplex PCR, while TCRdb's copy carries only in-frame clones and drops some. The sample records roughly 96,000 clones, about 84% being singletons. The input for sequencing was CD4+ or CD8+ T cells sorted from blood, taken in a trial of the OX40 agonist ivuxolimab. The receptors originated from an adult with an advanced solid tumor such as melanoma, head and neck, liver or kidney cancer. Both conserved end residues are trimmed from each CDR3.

ASSMGQSTDTQY,TRBV5-1,TRBJ2-3
ASSFWVLAGAETQY,TRBV7-9,TRBJ2-5
ATSPQAAINYGYT,TRBV15,TRBJ1-2
SVAHLQGSSTDTQY,TRBV29-1,TRBJ2-3
ASSYRGRAF,TRBV6-5,TRBJ1-1
ASSYGLAQETQY,TRBV6-5,TRBJ2-5
ASSVARHPDSDRGSYNEQF,TRBV9,TRBJ2-1
ASSLRLARRKDNEQF,TRBV5-1,TRBJ2-1
ASSPSSGVPTEQY,TRBV9,-
ASSQEASGNEQF,TRBV5-4,TRBJ2-1
ASSLNRGLRYEQY,TRBV11-1,TRBJ2-7
ASSLDGQGAGGYT,TRBV5-1,TRBJ1-2
ASSLARGGADEQY,TRBV7-9,TRBJ2-7